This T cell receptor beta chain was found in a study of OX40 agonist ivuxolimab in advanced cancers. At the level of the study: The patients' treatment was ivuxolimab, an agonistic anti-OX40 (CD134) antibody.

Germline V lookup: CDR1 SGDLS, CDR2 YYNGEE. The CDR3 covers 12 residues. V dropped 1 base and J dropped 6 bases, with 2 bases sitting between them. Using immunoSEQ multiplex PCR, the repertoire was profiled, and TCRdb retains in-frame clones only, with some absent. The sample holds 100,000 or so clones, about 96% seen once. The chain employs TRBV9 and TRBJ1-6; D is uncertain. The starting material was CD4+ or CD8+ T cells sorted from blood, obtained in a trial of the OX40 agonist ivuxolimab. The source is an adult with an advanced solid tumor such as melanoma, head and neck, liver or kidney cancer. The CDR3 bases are TGTGCCAGCAGCGTATCTAATTCACCCCTCCACTTT. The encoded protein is CASSVSNSPLHF.